This TCR beta chain comes out of a study of blood T cells in healthy people across ages. Germline V lookup: CDR1 SGHDN, CDR2 FVKESK. V shed 10 bases and J shed 4 bases, with 17 bases lying between them. This CDR3 spans 14 amino acids. Together with a sample-barcoded 5' primer, a J-beta primer mix was included in a second PCR lasting roughly 7 to 11 cycles. MiXCR, run by TCRdb on the 5' RACE reads, gives a single entry per CDR3 protein. The sample has roughly 1.4 million distinct CDR3 sequences, 59% seen once. Study results and caveats: The study could not conclusively compare naive and antigen-experienced cells, given its unsorted PBMCs.

To note about this clonotype: The antigen is unknown.

The V call is TRBV14, the J call TRBJ2-1; D tentatively fits TRBD1 or TRBD2 (5 bases each). Sequenced material: blood. This clonotype originated in a man aged 18 to 29 in good health. The CDR3 DNA reads as TGTGCCACCAGGAGGAGAGACAGTTACAATGAGCAGTTCTTC. Amino acid sequence: CATRRRDSYNEQFF.